This TCR beta chain was obtained from a study of T cells after yellow fever vaccination. Concerning this clonotype: Its antigen is not identified.

A single record per CDR3 protein comes from TCRdb applying MiXCR to the 5' RACE reads. The table lists nearly 350,000 distinct CDR3 sequences, roughly 8% of them singletons, with approximately 15% in the top ten. Whole-study findings and limits: The secondary response showed a weaker magnitude and a faster peak, day 5 versus 15.

V shed 5 bases, J shed 3 bases, and the junction held 11 bases outside the gene matches. The CDR3 spans 17 residues. Germline CDR1 is MDHEN and CDR2 is SYDVKM. The rearrangement joins TRBV28 to TRBJ2-1; 9 bases match TRBD1. The sequence was obtained from a man aged 18 to 29 who received the YFV17D yellow fever vaccine. This specimen was PBMCs, taken roughly 47 days after the first yellow fever vaccination. The CDR3 DNA is TGTGCCAGCAGTACCATAACCGGGACAGGGTACTACAATGAGCAGTTCTTC. Residues: CASSTITGTGYYNEQFF.